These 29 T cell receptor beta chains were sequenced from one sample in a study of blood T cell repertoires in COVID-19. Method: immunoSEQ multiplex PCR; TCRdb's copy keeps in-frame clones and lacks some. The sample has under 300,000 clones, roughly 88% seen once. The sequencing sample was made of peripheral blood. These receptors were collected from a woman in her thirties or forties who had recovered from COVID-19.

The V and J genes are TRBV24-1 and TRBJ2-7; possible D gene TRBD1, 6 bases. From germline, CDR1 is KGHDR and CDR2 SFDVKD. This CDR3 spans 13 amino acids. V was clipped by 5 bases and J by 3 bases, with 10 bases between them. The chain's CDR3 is CATSAPGHYEQYF. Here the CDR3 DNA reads TGTGCCACCAGTGCCCCGGGACACTACGAGCAGTACTTC.

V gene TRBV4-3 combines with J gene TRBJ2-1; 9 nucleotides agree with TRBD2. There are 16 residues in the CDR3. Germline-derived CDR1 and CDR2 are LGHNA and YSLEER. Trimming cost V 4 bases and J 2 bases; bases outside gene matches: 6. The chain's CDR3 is CASSPGASGAYNEQFF. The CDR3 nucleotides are TGCGCCAGCAGCCCGGGGGCTAGCGGGGCCTACAATGAGCAGTTCTTC.

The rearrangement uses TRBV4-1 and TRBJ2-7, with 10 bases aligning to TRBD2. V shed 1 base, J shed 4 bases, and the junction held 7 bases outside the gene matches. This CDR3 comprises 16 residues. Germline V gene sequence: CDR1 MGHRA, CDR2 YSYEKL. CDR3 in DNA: TGCGCCAGCAGCCAAGTACTTTCAGCGGGGGGGTACGAGCAGTACTTC. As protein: CASSQVLSAGGYEQYF.

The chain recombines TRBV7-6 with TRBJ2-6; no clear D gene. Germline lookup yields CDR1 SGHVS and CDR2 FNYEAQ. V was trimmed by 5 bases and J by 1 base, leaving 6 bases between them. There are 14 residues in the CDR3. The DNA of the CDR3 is TGTGCCAGCAGCCCCAGATCTGGGGCCAACGTCCTGACTTTC. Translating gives CASSPRSGANVLTF.

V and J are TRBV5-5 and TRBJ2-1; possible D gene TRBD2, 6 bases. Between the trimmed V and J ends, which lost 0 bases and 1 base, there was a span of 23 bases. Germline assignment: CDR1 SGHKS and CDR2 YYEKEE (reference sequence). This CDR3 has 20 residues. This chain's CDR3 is CASSLDPAGGPQRSYNEQFF. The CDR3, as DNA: TGTGCCAGCAGCTTGGATCCAGCGGGCGGACCCCAGCGTTCCTACAATGAGCAGTTCTTC.

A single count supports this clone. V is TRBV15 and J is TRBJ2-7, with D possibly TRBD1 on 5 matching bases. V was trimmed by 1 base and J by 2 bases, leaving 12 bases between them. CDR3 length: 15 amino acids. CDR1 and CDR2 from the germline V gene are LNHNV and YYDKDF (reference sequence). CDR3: CATSRGQDKTYEQYF. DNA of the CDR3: TGTGCCACCAGCAGAGGTCAGGACAAGACCTACGAGCAGTACTTC.

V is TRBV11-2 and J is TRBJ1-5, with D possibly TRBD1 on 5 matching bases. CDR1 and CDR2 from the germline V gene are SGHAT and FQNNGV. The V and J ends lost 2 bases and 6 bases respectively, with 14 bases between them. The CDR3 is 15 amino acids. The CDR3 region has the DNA TGTGCCAGCAGCTTATCAGGAGGGGTTCCTCAGCCCCAGCATTTT. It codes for CASSLSGGVPQPQHF. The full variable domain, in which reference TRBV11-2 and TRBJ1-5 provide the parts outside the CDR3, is EAGVAQSPRYKIIEKRQSVAFWCNPISGHATLYWYQQILGQGPKLLIQFQNNGVVDDSQLPKDRFSAERLKGVDSTLKIQPAKLEDSAVYLCASSLSGGVPQPQHFGDGTRLSIL.

In DNA form, the CDR3 reads TGTGCCAGCAGCCCTCTATGGACAGCTAACTATGGCTACACCTTC. Residues: CASSPLWTANYGYTF. This chain joins TRBV27 and TRBJ1-2; possible D gene TRBD1, 6 bases. V was cut by 6 bases and J by 0 bases, with 14 bases left in between. Germline CDR1 is MNHEY and CDR2 is SMNVEV (reference sequence). This CDR3 is 15 amino acids long.

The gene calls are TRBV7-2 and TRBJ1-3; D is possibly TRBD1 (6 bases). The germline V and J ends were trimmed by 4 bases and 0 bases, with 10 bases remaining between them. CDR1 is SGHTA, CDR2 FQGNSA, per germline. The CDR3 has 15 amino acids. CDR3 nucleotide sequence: TGTGCCAGCAGCTATCAGACAGGCTCTGGAAACACCATATATTTT. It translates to CASSYQTGSGNTIYF.

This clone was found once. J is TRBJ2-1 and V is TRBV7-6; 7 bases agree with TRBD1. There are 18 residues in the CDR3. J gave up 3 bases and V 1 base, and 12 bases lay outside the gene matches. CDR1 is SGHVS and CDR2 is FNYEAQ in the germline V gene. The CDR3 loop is CASSLVGPDRANYNEQFF. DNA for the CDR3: TGTGCCAGCAGCTTAGTAGGTCCCGACAGGGCTAACTACAATGAGCAGTTCTTC.

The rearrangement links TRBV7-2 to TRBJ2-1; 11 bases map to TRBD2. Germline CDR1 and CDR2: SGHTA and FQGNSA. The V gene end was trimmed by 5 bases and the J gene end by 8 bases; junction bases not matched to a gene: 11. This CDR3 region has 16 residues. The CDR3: CASSTSTSGRGDEQFF. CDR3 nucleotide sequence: TGTGCCAGCAGCACCTCAACTAGCGGGAGAGGGGATGAGCAGTTCTTC.

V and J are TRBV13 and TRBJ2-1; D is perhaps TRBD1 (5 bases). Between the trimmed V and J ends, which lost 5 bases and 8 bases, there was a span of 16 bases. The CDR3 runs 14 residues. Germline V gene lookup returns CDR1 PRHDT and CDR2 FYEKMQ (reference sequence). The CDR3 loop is CASSRGHSWDEQFF. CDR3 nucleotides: TGTGCCAGCAGCCGCGGACACTCGTGGGATGAGCAGTTCTTC. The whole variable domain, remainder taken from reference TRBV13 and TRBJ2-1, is AAGVIQSPRHLIKEKRETATLKCYPIPRHDTVYWYQQGPGQDPQFLISFYEKMQSDKGSIPDRFSAQQFSDYHSELNMSSLELGDSALYFCASSRGHSWDEQFFGPGTRLTVL.

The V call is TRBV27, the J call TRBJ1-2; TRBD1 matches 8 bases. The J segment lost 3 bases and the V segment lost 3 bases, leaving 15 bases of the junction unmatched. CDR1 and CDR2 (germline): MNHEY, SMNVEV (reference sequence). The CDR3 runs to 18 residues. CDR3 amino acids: CASSFVGIPGQADYGYTF. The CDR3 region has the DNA TGTGCCAGCAGTTTTGTAGGAATACCGGGACAGGCGGACTATGGCTACACCTTC.

The DNA for the CDR3 is TGCGCCAGCAGCATCCTCGGGACATCGTATGGAAACACCATATATTTT. Its protein product is CASSILGTSYGNTIYF. This chain links TRBV5-1 with TRBJ1-3, with D perhaps matching TRBD1 (6 bases). With 4 bases removed from V and 3 bases from J, the gap between germline ends came to 17 bases. The CDR3 runs 16 residues. Germline V gene sequence: CDR1 SGHRS, CDR2 YFSETQ.

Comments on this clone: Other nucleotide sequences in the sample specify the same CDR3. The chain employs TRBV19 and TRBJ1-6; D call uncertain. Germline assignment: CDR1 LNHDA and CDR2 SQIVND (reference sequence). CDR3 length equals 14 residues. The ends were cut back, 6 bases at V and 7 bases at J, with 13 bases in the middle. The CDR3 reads CASRGPAGNSPLHF. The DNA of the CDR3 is TGTGCCAGTAGGGGCCCGGCGGGAAATTCACCCCTCCACTTT.

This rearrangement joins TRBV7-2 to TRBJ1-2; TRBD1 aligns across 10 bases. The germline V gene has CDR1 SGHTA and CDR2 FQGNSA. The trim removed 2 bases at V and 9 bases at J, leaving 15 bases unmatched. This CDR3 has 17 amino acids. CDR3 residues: CASSLSPLVGTGDRYTF. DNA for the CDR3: TGTGCCAGCAGCTTAAGCCCCCTCGTCGGGACAGGGGATCGCTACACCTTC.

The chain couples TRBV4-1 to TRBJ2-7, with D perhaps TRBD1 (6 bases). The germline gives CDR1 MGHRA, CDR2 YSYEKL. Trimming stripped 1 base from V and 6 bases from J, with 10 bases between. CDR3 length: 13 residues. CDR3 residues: CASSQGQVGEQYF. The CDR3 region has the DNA TGCGCCAGCAGCCAAGGACAGGTTGGCGAGCAGTACTTC.

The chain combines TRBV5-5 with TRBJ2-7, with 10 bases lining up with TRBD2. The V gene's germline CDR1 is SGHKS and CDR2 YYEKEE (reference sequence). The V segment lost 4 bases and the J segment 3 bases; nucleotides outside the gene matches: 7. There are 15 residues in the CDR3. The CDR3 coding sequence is TGTGCCAGCAGCCCAGCGGGAGGGGATAACTACGAGCAGTACTTC. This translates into CASSPAGGDNYEQYF.

The CDR3 region has the DNA TGCAGCGTAAAACTAGCGGGGGGCTACGAGCAGTACTTC. This codes for CSVKLAGGYEQYF. The chain recombines TRBV29-1 with TRBJ2-7; 12 positions match TRBD2. Germline V CDR1 and CDR2: SQVTM, ANQGSEA. After removal of 6 bases from V and 3 bases from J, the junction contained 3 bases not matched to a gene. The CDR3 consists of 13 residues.

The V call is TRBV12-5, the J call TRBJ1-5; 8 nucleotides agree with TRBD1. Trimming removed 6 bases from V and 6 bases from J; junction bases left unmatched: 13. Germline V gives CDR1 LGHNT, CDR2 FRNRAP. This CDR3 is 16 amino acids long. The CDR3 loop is CASGHLLDRGGQPQHF. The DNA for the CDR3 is TGTGCTAGTGGCCATCTACTAGACAGGGGTGGTCAGCCCCAGCATTTT.

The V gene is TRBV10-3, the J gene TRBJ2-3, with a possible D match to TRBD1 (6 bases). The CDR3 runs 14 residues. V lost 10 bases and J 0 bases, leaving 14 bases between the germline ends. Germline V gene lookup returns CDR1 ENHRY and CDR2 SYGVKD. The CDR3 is CATSIGGSTDTQYF. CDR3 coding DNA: TGTGCCACCTCGATAGGGGGAAGCACAGATACGCAGTATTTT.

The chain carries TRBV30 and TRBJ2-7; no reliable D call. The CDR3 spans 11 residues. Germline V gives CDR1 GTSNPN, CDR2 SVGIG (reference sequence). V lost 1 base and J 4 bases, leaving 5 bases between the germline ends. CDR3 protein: CAWSDSYEQYF. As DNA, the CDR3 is TGTGCCTGGAGTGACAGTTACGAGCAGTACTTC.

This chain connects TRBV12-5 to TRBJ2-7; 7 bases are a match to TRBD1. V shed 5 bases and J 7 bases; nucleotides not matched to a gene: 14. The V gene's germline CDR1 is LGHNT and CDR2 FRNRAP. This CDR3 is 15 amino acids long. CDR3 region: CASGTQGVGLREQYF. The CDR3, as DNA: TGTGCTAGTGGTACCCAGGGGGTTGGGCTGCGAGAGCAGTACTTC.

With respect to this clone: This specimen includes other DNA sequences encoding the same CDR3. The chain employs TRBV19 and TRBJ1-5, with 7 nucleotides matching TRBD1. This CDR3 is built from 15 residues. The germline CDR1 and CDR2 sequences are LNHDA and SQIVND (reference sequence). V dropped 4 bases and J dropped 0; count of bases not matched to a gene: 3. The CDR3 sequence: CASSTTGVSNQPQHF. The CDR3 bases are TGTGCCAGTAGTACCACAGGGGTTAGCAATCAGCCCCAGCATTTT.

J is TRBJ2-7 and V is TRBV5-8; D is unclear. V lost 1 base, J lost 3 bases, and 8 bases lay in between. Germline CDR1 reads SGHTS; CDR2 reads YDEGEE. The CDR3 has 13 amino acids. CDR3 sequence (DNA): TGTGCCAGCAGCTTGTCGGCGGACTACGAGCAGTACTTC. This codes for CASSLSADYEQYF.

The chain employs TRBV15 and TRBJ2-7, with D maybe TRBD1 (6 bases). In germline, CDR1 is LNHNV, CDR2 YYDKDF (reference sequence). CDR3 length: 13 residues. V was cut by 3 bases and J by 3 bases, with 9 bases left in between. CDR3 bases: TGTGCCACCAGCAGCAGGACAGTCTACGAGCAGTACTTC. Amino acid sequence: CATSSRTVYEQYF.

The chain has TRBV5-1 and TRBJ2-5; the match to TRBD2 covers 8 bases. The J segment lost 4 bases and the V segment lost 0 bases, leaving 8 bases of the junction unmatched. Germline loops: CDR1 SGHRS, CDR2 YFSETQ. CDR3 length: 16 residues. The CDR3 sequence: CASSLDPAGEGETQYF. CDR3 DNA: TGCGCCAGCAGCTTGGACCCAGCGGGAGAGGGAGAGACCCAGTACTTC.

Here the CDR3 DNA reads TGTGCCAGCAGTGAAACACAGGGCACAGATACGCAGTATTTT. It is translated as CASSETQGTDTQYF. The chain uses TRBV25-1 and TRBJ2-3; maybe TRBD1 (5 bases). V gave up 2 bases and J gave up 1 base, with 7 bases separating them. The V gene's germline CDR1 is MGHDK and CDR2 SYGVNS. CDR3 length: 14 amino acids. The full variable domain, rest sourced from reference TRBV25-1 and TRBJ2-3, is EADIYQTPRYLVIGTGKKITLECSQTMGHDKMYWYQQDPGMELHLIHYSYGVNSTEKGDLSSESTVSRIRTEHFPLTLESARPSHTSQYLCASSETQGTDTQYFGPGTRLTVL.

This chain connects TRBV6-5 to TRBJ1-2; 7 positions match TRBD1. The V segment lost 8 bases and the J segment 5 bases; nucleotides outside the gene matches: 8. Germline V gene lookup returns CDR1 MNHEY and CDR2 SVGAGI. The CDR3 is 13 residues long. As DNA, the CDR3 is TGTGCCAGCTCAGGGACAGATCGTTATGGCTACACCTTC. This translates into CASSGTDRYGYTF.